The entry below gives a single T cell receptor beta chain sequence along with its context. It has no known antigen specificity. No DNA is shown, since the ends of the CDR3 on it are uncertain; the CDR3 is the one TCRdb lists. This sample stems from a study of T cell responses to AZD1222 COVID-19 vaccine (dated by TCRdb to the early 2020s). About the study as a whole: TCR sequencing covered some 250 trial participants: 200 to 220 given two doses of AZD1222 and around 26 given two doses of MenACWY control vaccine. Trial participants were enrolled by age into 18-55, 56-69 and 70-plus year subgroups, with around 140, 26 and 57 TCR-sequenced participants respectively. On the study overall, not on this receptor specifically: After two AZD1222 doses, both the breadth and the depth of spike-specific TCRs were significantly higher than at day 0 and than in MenACWY recipients. Only six AZD1222 recipients were SARS-CoV-2 seropositive at baseline, limiting conclusions about previously exposed vaccinees. The 56-69-year group was small, and its depth increase did not reach significance, likely because of low power. Epitopes outside the regions mutated in the B.1.351 and B.1.1.7 variants were reportedly recognized by nearly half of the unique spike-specific TCRs. Because no day 14 peak-response samples were available, repertoires were characterized only after the peak T cell response. Participants were mostly white British and included more females than males, and it was suggested by the authors that clonal diversity may have been underestimated. Vaccine-associated CD4 TCRs spanned the whole spike protein, with dominant responses in regions 160-218 and 743-854.

The label giving this sample's time point can be read as: about 28 days (+/-7) after the second vaccine dose. AZD1222 recipients given second doses at about 4 weeks or at about 12 weeks were pooled, since spike-specific TCR depth and breadth were not found to differ between the two schedules. The vaccinee samples were drawn from two UK trials, COV001 and COV002, one of which was a single-blind randomized controlled phase 2/3 trial testing AZD1222 (ChAdOx1 nCoV-19) in healthy adults. For TCRbeta chain sequencing, PBMC samples were collected from trial participants at day 0 and at day 28 after the second dose. The CDR3 regions of human TCRbeta chains were subjected to immunosequencing. On the authors' methods: TCRs in the repertoires were compared against a reference library of SARS-CoV-2-specific TCRs that had been generated with the MIRA antigen-specificity platform. Breadth was defined as the fraction of unique TCRs that were SARS-CoV-2-associated, and depth was defined as the fraction of total T cells that were SARS-CoV-2-associated. Using the MIRA data, every spike-specific TCR was mapped to the spike region that the TCR reacted to and assigned to either a CD4 or a CD8 class. Log10-transformed breadth and depth values were compared by one-way ANOVA with Sidak's multiple comparisons tests. The table was pulled from immuneACCESS by TCRdb, which kept in-frame rearrangements only. Such tables lose some clones; where checked, under half of the loss comes from unresolved V genes, and the rest has no known cause. V and J calls and clone size are those listed in that table; D and trimming were worked out from the DNA. This sample gives 90,000 or so clones in total; around 89% of them show up just once. About 6.1% of the sample is held by the ten biggest clonotypes.

The CDR3 has 15 amino acids, counting the end cysteine and phenylalanine. The CDR1 and CDR2 encoded by the germline V gene are SNHLY and FYNNEI. The sequence derives from an adult who received the AZD1222 COVID-19 vaccine. This specimen was peripheral blood, taken 28 days after the second AZD1222 dose. The rearrangement joined TRBV2 to TRBJ1-4; TRBD1 was called by the table and not checked on the DNA. Here the CDR3 is given as CASILDSSTNEKLFF.